The TCR beta chain under discussion was sequenced for a study of early T cells in non-severe SARS-CoV-2 infection. On the study more broadly: Investigators sequenced bulk RNA drawn from unsorted whole blood, and chains remained unpaired.

For this clonotype: Antigen: not known.

Germline assignment: CDR1 MNHEY and CDR2 SVGEGT. This CDR3 comprises 14 residues. Trimming removed 6 bases from V and 0 bases from J; junction bases left unmatched: 1. Findings and caveats of the study: Comparison of clonotypes with VDJdb favored anti-spike CD8 responses while missing private and CD4 specificities.

Individual cDNA molecules each received unique molecular identifiers attached to them. One entry per CDR3 protein, called by TCRdb with MiXCR from the 5' RACE reads. This table has some 40,000 distinct CDR3 sequences, 4.7% appearing once. The sample was whole blood. The gene calls are TRBV6-2 or TRBV6-3 and TRBJ2-7, with 11 positions matching TRBD2. This receptor was taken from an adult who was a healthcare worker with PCR-confirmed SARS-CoV-2 infection or an uninfected control (not recorded which). The CDR3 is CASRLAGASYEQYF. CDR3 DNA sequence: TGTGCCAGCAGACTAGCGGGAGCCTCCTACGAGCAGTACTTC.